This TCR beta chain was recorded in a study of response to subunit inactivated influenza vaccine. At least ten counts were recorded for this clonotype. What it binds is not known. Findings of the study overall: It was suggested by the authors that few new T cells are recruited by each seasonal influenza vaccination.

TCRdb recomputed calls from the RT-PCR reads with MiXCR, one row per CDR3 protein. The sample holds 500,000 to 600,000 distinct CDR3 sequences, approximately 14% seen once. This material consisted of PBMCs from blood, taken 12 days after vaccination. This receptor was obtained from a man aged 45-65 years who received an inactivated influenza vaccine.

The CDR3 region has the DNA TGCGCCAGCAGCCAATATATGACCGGGACAGGGGAAGCTTTCTTT. Translated, it gives CASSQYMTGTGEAFF. The V call is TRBV4-3, the J call TRBJ1-1, with 9 bases fitting TRBD1. J gave up 8 bases and V 2 bases, and 9 bases lay outside the gene matches. The CDR3 consists of 15 residues. CDR1 LGHNA and CDR2 YSLEER come from the germline V gene.